This passage covers 17 T cell receptor beta chains from one sample sequenced in a study of blood T cell repertoires in COVID-19. Method: immunoSEQ multiplex PCR; TCRdb's copy keeps in-frame clones and lacks some. The profile shows about 160,000 clones, approximately 84% of them singletons. Sequenced: peripheral blood. Source of these receptors: a woman in her forties or fifties with COVID-19, enrolled during active disease.

The chain is built from TRBV7-9 and TRBJ1-3; D unclear. V was clipped by 2 bases and J by 1 base, with 18 bases between them. Germline-derived CDR1 and CDR2 are SEHNR and FQNEAQ (reference sequence). The CDR3 loop spans 18 amino acids. The CDR3 spells CASSLSGSLISSGNTIYF. The CDR3 nucleotides read TGTGCCAGCAGCTTATCTGGCAGTCTTATATCATCTGGAAACACCATATATTTT.

This clone was seen a handful of times. The genes are TRBV4-2 and TRBJ1-6, with 8 nucleotides matching TRBD1. The J segment lost 5 bases and the V segment lost 3 bases, leaving 0 bases of the junction unmatched. There are 14 residues in the CDR3. Looked up from germline, CDR1 is LGHNA and CDR2 is YNFKEQ. The DNA of the CDR3 is TGTGCCAGCAGCCAGGACAGGGATAATTCACCCCTCCACTTT. Its protein is CASSQDRDNSPLHF.

The chain joins TRBV18 to TRBJ1-1; 12 bases match TRBD1. The germline gives CDR1 KGHSH, CDR2 LQKENI. J was trimmed by 0 bases and V by 4 bases; bases with no gene match: 3. The CDR3 sequence is 16 residues long. CDR3 protein: CASSRDRGRLNTEAFF. In DNA form, the CDR3 reads TGTGCCAGCTCACGGGACAGGGGGCGCTTGAACACTGAAGCTTTCTTT.

The V call is TRBV5-4, the J call TRBJ1-1, with D unclear. Between the trimmed V and J ends, which lost 4 bases and 5 bases, there was a span of 15 bases. CDR1 and CDR2 from the germline V gene are SGHNT and YYREEE (reference sequence). The CDR3 totals 14 residues. The CDR3 loop is CASSHSNSGTEAFF. CDR3 coding DNA: TGTGCCAGCAGCCACTCTAACAGTGGAACTGAAGCTTTCTTT. Full variable domain (rest looked up from reference TRBV5-4 and TRBJ1-1): ETGVTQSPTHLIKTRGQQVTLRCSSQSGHNTVSWYQQALGQGPQFIFQYYREEENGRGNFPPRFSGLQFPNYSSELNVNALELDDSALYLCASSHSNSGTEAFFGQGTRLTVV.

The rearrangement joins TRBV29-1 to TRBJ2-5, with 10 bases fitting TRBD2. The CDR3 is 17 residues long. Germline V gene data show CDR1 as SQVTM and CDR2 as ANQGSEA. V lost 0 bases and J lost 1; bases outside the gene matches: 8. The CDR3 DNA follows: TGCAGCGTTGAAGATCCTGTAGGGACTAGCGCCCAAGAGACCCAGTACTTC. It translates to CSVEDPVGTSAQETQYF.

The rearrangement links TRBV6-5 to TRBJ1-3; D ambiguous. The V and J ends lost 8 bases and 0 bases respectively, with 11 bases between them. Germline CDR1 reads MNHEY; CDR2 reads SVGAGI. The CDR3 is 14 amino acids. The CDR3 is CASAEMLSGNTIYF. The CDR3 DNA is TGTGCCAGCGCGGAAATGCTCTCTGGAAACACCATATATTTT.

The J gene is TRBJ2-7, the V gene TRBV6-6, with D uncertain. V gave up 0 bases and J gave up 4 bases, with 7 bases separating them. Germline values: CDR1 MNHNY, CDR2 SVGAGI (reference sequence). The CDR3 is 13 amino acids. The CDR3 nucleotides read TGTGCCAGCAGTTACTCCCAGTCTTACGAGCAGTACTTC. Translation gives CASSYSQSYEQYF.

The chain uses TRBV7-6 and TRBJ2-5; 7 bases are shared with TRBD2. Losses at the gene ends were 4 bases for V and 1 base for J; bases not matched to a gene: 6. This CDR3 is 15 amino acids long. CDR1 is SGHVS and CDR2 is FNYEAQ in the germline V gene. The CDR3 is CASSWGAGTQETQYF. The CDR3 DNA reads TGTGCCAGCAGCTGGGGAGCGGGGACCCAAGAGACCCAGTACTTC. Full variable domain (remainder filled in from reference TRBV7-6 and TRBJ2-5): GAGVSQSPRYKVTKRGQDVALRCDPISGHVSLYWYRQALGQGPEFLTYFNYEAQQDKSGLPNDRFSAERPEGSISTLTIQRTEQRDSAMYRCASSWGAGTQETQYFGPGTRLLVL.

This chain links TRBV9 with TRBJ1-6; 9 nucleotides line up with TRBD1. CDR3 length: 14 amino acids. V dropped 3 bases and J dropped 8; count of bases not matched to a gene: 3. Germline assignment: CDR1 SGDLS and CDR2 YYNGEE. CDR3 sequence (DNA): TGTGCCAGCAGCGGGGACAGGGACGATTCACCCCTCCACTTT. Translation gives CASSGDRDDSPLHF.

The chain employs TRBV5-4 and TRBJ2-3; TRBD1 might be the D (5 bases). V lost 10 bases and J lost 4, with 19 bases in between. This CDR3 has 14 residues. Germline V gives CDR1 SGHNT, CDR2 YYREEE (reference sequence). CDR3 loop: CAFTEGVTADTQYF. CDR3 nucleotide sequence: TGTGCCTTTACTGAAGGGGTTACGGCAGATACGCAGTATTTT.

The chain employs TRBV7-2 and TRBJ2-5, with 11 bases lining up with TRBD1. Germline assignment: CDR1 SGHTA and CDR2 FQGNSA. There are 17 residues in the CDR3. Unmatched junction bases numbered 11, after V lost 4 bases and J lost 4 bases. The CDR3 DNA follows: TGTGCCAGCAGCTCAAGGGCCCCCGGGACAGGGGGAGAGACCCAGTACTTC. This codes for CASSSRAPGTGGETQYF.

The chain joins TRBV5-8 to TRBJ2-7; TRBD1 aligns across 12 bases. V dropped 0 bases and J dropped 6; count of bases not matched to a gene: 4. The CDR3 runs 15 residues. Germline CDR1 reads SGHTS; CDR2 reads YDEGEE. CDR3 DNA: TGTGCCAGCAGCTTGGCCGGGACAGGGGGCACCGAGCAGTACTTC. Translating it yields CASSLAGTGGTEQYF. Together with reference TRBV5-8 and TRBJ2-7, the CDR3 gives the full variable domain: EAGVTQSPTHLIKTRGQQATLRCSPISGHTSVYWYQQALGLGLQFLLWYDEGEERNRGNFPPRFSGRQFPNYSSELNVNALELEDSALYLCASSLAGTGGTEQYFGPGTRLTVT.

The V call is TRBV5-4, the J call TRBJ2-7, with TRBD1 matching 7 bases. J gave up 9 bases and V 4 bases, and 13 bases lay outside the gene matches. This CDR3 is built from 14 residues. Germline V gene lookup returns CDR1 SGHNT and CDR2 YYREEE (reference sequence). In DNA, the CDR3 is TGTGCCAGCAGCCAGGCCTATGAGGGGGCTGGGCAGTACTTC. This translates into CASSQAYEGAGQYF.

The chain carries TRBV5-1 and TRBJ1-2, with 10 bases identical to TRBD1. With V trimmed by 2 bases and J by 5 bases, 15 bases remained unmatched. Germline V lookup: CDR1 SGHRS, CDR2 YFSETQ. This CDR3 comprises 18 residues. The DNA of the CDR3 is TGCGCCAGCAGCTTCCCTTCGGACGGACAGGGGGATGTTTATGGCTACACCTTC. Amino acid sequence: CASSFPSDGQGDVYGYTF.

The chain combines TRBV5-1 with TRBJ1-1, with D tentatively TRBD1 (6 bases). Trimming removed 6 bases from V and 0 bases from J, with 9 bases in between. The CDR3 spans 13 residues. From germline, CDR1 is SGHRS and CDR2 YFSETQ. The CDR3 spells CASTTGLNTEAFF. CDR3 nucleotide sequence: TGCGCCAGCACCACAGGGCTGAACACTGAAGCTTTCTTT.

In its sample, this clone was seen a few times. The chain joins TRBV19 to TRBJ2-3; 9 nucleotides agree with TRBD1. Looked up from germline, CDR1 is LNHDA and CDR2 is SQIVND (reference sequence). The CDR3 sequence is 14 residues long. With 6 bases clipped from V and 7 bases from J, the junction kept 8 bases outside the gene matches. The CDR3 DNA is TGTGCCAGTAGCGAAGGACAGGGGACGAATACGCAGTATTTT. Amino acids: CASSEGQGTNTQYF.

The chain is built from TRBV2 and TRBJ2-1, with D possibly being TRBD1 (5 bases). The germline V gene has CDR1 SNHLY and CDR2 FYNNEI. V lost 6 bases and J 4 bases, leaving 13 bases between the germline ends. There are 14 residues in the CDR3. The chain's CDR3 is CASRDQGLYNEQFF. The CDR3 DNA is TGTGCCAGCAGGGACCAGGGTTTATACAATGAGCAGTTCTTC.